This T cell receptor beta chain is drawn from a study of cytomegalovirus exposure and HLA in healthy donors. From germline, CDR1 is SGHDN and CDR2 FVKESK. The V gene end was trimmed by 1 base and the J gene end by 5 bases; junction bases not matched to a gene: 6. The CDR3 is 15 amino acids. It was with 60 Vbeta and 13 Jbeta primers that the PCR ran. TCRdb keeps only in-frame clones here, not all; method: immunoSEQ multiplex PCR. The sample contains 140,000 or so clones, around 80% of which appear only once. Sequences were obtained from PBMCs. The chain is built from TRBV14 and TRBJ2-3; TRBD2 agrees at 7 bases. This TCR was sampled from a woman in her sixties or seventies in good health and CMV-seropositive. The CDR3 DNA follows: TGTGCCAGCAGCCAAGTGGGGAGGGGTGGAGATACGCAGTATTTT. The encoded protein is CASSQVGRGGDTQYF.